Detailed here is one TCR beta chain. This entry is derived from a study of cytomegalovirus exposure and HLA in healthy donors. Primers for the PCR totalled 60 Vbeta and 13 Jbeta. Libraries were prepared by immunoSEQ multiplex PCR; TCRdb keeps only in-frame clonotypes and omits some of them. The sample's table shows about 20,000 clones. The sequencing sample was made of PBMCs. This receptor was taken from a man in his 60s in good health and CMV-seropositive.

CDR3 DNA sequence: TGTGCCAGCAGCCAAGAAGGCGGGAGGGCCGGCAAGCAGTACTTC. This gives the protein CASSQEGGRAGKQYF. The chain links TRBV4-2 to TRBJ2-7; TRBD2 aligns across 9 bases. Per germline, CDR1 LGHNA and CDR2 YNFKEQ. V was clipped by 0 bases and J by 8 bases; unmatched bases: 8. This CDR3 spans 15 amino acids.